This paragraph reports one T cell receptor (beta chain). This sample stems from a study of cytomegalovirus exposure and HLA in healthy donors. The primer mix had 60 Vbeta and 13 Jbeta primers. Assay used: immunoSEQ multiplex PCR; TCRdb lists only in-frame clones, some missing. Of over 95,000 clones in the sample, roughly 69% were seen once. This CDR3 has 13 amino acids. The V gene's germline CDR1 is SGHNT and CDR2 YYREEE (reference sequence). V lost 5 bases and J 7 bases, leaving 16 bases between the germline ends. This clonotype originated in a human donor in good health. The chain carries TRBV5-4 and TRBJ2-7, with a weak D call TRBD1 (6 bases). Sample: PBMCs. The DNA of the CDR3 is TGTGCCAGCAGTTCGGACAGTTTTGGGGAGCAGTACTTC. It translates to CASSSDSFGEQYF. Full variable domain (remainder filled in from reference TRBV5-4 and TRBJ2-7): ETGVTQSPTHLIKTRGQQVTLRCSSQSGHNTVSWYQQALGQGPQFIFQYYREEENGRGNFPPRFSGLQFPNYSSELNVNALELDDSALYLCASSSDSFGEQYFGPGTRLTVT.